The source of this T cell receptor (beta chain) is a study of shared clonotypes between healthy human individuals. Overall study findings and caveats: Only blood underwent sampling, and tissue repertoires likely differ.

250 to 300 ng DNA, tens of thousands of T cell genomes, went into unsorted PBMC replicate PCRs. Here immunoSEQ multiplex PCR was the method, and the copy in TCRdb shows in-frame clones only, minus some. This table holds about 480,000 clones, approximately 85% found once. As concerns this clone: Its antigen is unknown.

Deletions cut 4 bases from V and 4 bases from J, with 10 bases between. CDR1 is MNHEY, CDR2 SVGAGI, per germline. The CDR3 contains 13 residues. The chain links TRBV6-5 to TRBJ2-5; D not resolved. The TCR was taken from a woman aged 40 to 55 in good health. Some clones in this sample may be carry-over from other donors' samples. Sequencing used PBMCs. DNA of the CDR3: TGTGCCAGCAGTTTCGAGTTGGGAGAGACCCAGTACTTC. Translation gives CASSFELGETQYF.